The 30 T cell receptor beta chains reported below all come from one sample, sequenced in a study of T cell clones after liver transplantation. Profiling relied on immunoSEQ multiplex PCR, and the TCRdb table lists in-frame clones only, not all of them. The sample lists 45,000 or so clones; about 86% were seen once. Sequencing used CD4+ T cells from blood, obtained 24 months after liver transplant. These TCRs come from a human patient who received a liver transplant. Some T cells may be provided by the graft donor.

J is TRBJ2-3 and V is TRBV11-1; D might be TRBD2 (6 bases). V was trimmed by 1 base and J by 6 bases, leaving 20 bases between them. The CDR3 runs to 17 residues. Germline CDR1 reads SGHAT; CDR2 reads FQDESV (reference sequence). The CDR3 sequence: CASSLGGTLSRPDTQYF. The CDR3 DNA is TGTGCCAGCAGCTTAGGGGGGACTCTCAGTCGTCCGGATACGCAGTATTTT.

The chain couples TRBV7-2 to TRBJ1-1; TRBD1 matches 8 bases. The V segment lost 5 bases and the J segment 5 bases; nucleotides outside the gene matches: 10. This CDR3 spans 15 amino acids. Germline CDR1 SGHTA, CDR2 FQGNSA. In DNA, the CDR3 is TGTGCCAGCAGCACGGGACAGGCCGGCGGGACTGAAGCTTTCTTT. Amino acid sequence: CASSTGQAGGTEAFF.

This clone was recorded only once. J is TRBJ2-7 and V is TRBV6-5; possible D gene TRBD1, 5 bases. The germline V gene has CDR1 MNHEY and CDR2 SVGAGI. V was cut by 4 bases and J by 6 bases, with 16 bases left in between. The CDR3 has 14 amino acids. CDR3 residues: CASSFTGQRPEQYF. The CDR3, as DNA: TGTGCCAGCAGTTTCACAGGCCAGAGGCCCGAGCAGTACTTC.

In this sample, this clone turned up once. V gene TRBV7-8 combines with J gene TRBJ2-1, with 11 nucleotides matching TRBD1. Germline CDR1 reads SGHVS; CDR2 reads FQNEAQ. This CDR3 has 15 amino acids. With 11 bases clipped from V and 0 bases from J, the junction kept 6 bases outside the gene matches. This CDR3 reads CASGQGVFSYNEQFF. The CDR3 DNA is TGTGCCTCGGGACAGGGGGTATTCTCCTACAATGAGCAGTTCTTC. The full variable domain, with the rest looked up from reference TRBV7-8 and TRBJ2-1, is GAGVSQSPRYKVAKRGQDVALRCDPISGHVSLFWYQQALGQGPEFLTYFQNEAQLDKSGLPSDRFFAERPEGSVSTLKIQRTQQEDSAVYLCASGQGVFSYNEQFFGPGTRLTVL.

The V gene is TRBV10-2, the J gene TRBJ2-2, with TRBD1 matching 8 bases. The CDR3 is 15 residues long. Germline values: CDR1 WSHSY, CDR2 SAAADI. The V segment lost 6 bases and the J segment 2 bases; nucleotides outside the gene matches: 5. The CDR3: CASSETGVNTGELFF. The CDR3 DNA is TGCGCCAGCAGCGAGACAGGGGTCAACACCGGGGAGCTGTTTTTT.

This chain connects TRBV25-1 to TRBJ1-2, with D tentatively TRBD1 (5 bases). The germline V gene encodes CDR1 MGHDK and CDR2 SYGVNS. This CDR3 is 14 amino acids long. V dropped 4 bases and J dropped 7 bases, with 16 bases sitting between them. The CDR3 sequence is CASSGVGPWGGYTF. The CDR3, as DNA: TGTGCCAGCAGTGGCGTGGGGCCCTGGGGTGGCTACACCTTC.

This chain connects TRBV6-5 to TRBJ2-5, with TRBD2 matching 7 bases. After removal of 5 bases from V and 3 bases from J, the junction contained 3 bases not matched to a gene. From germline, CDR1 is MNHEY and CDR2 SVGAGI. The CDR3 extends over 13 amino acids. The CDR3 spells CASSGTMKETQYF. The CDR3 DNA is TGTGCCAGCAGTGGGACTATGAAAGAGACCCAGTACTTC.

The chain couples TRBV30 to TRBJ2-5; D is tentatively TRBD1 or TRBD2 (6 bases each). Trimming shortened V by 5 bases and J by 5 bases, and 18 bases separated the two germline ends. CDR1 is GTSNPN, CDR2 SVGIG, per germline (reference sequence). This CDR3 region has 14 residues. In DNA form, the CDR3 reads TGTGCCTGGCGCCCTGAGGGGGGCCGGGAGACCCAGTACTTC. Its protein product is CAWRPEGGRETQYF.

This sequence joins TRBV4-1 and TRBJ2-1, with 7 bases aligning to TRBD1. Germline values: CDR1 MGHRA, CDR2 YSYEKL. The J segment lost 6 bases and the V segment lost 1 base, leaving 15 bases of the junction unmatched. The CDR3 contains 18 residues. This CDR3 reads CASSQVGMGQMVGNEQFF. DNA of the CDR3: TGCGCCAGCAGCCAAGTAGGAATGGGACAGATGGTAGGCAATGAGCAGTTCTTC.

The chain employs TRBV9 and TRBJ1-2; D is undetermined. With 8 bases removed from V and 0 bases from J, the gap between germline ends came to 11 bases. This CDR3 spans 13 amino acids. Germline V gives CDR1 SGDLS, CDR2 YYNGEE. The DNA of the CDR3 is TGTGCCAGTTCGTCTTCCCCTAACTATGGCTACACCTTC. It yields the protein CASSSSPNYGYTF. The whole variable domain, filled in from reference TRBV9 and TRBJ1-2, reads DSGVTQTPKHLITATGQRVTLRCSPRSGDLSVYWYQQSLDQGLQFLIQYYNGEERAKGNILERFSAQQFPDLHSELNLSSLELGDSALYFCASSSSPNYGYTFGSGTRLTVV.

CDR3 loop: CASSFSGTGYGYTF. CDR3 DNA sequence: TGTGCCAGCAGCTTTTCCGGGACAGGCTATGGCTACACCTTC. The chain is built from TRBV11-2 and TRBJ1-2, with 8 bases matching TRBD1. CDR1 SGHAT and CDR2 FQNNGV come from the germline V gene. V shed 3 bases, J shed 4 bases, and the junction held 4 bases outside the gene matches. The CDR3 loop spans 14 amino acids.

V is TRBV5-6 and J is TRBJ1-4; tentatively, D is TRBD1 (6 bases). V was shortened by 2 bases and J by 8 bases, with 13 bases between the two germline ends. CDR3 length equals 14 residues. Germline assignment: CDR1 SGHDT and CDR2 YYEEEE. Here the CDR3 DNA reads TGTGCCAGCAGCTTCAGGGGCACGGAGGAAAAACTGTTTTTT. Encoded protein: CASSFRGTEEKLFF.

This clone occurred once. This rearrangement joins TRBV4-1 to TRBJ2-6, with D perhaps matching TRBD2 (6 bases). V lost 0 bases, J lost 3 bases, and 12 bases lay in between. CDR1 MGHRA and CDR2 YSYEKL come from the germline V gene. This CDR3 is built from 17 residues. CDR3 residues: CASSQDQGGDGANVLTF. CDR3 bases: TGCGCCAGCAGCCAAGATCAAGGAGGGGATGGGGCCAACGTCCTGACTTTC.

The chain combines TRBV5-5 with TRBJ1-6, with D hard to call. Germline CDR1 and CDR2: SGHKS and YYEKEE (reference sequence). The CDR3 length is 14 residues. Trimming left V 4 bases short and J 5 bases short, with 10 bases between. The DNA for the CDR3 is TGTGCCAGCAGCACCGGGCCGGATAATTCACCCCTCCACTTT. This sequence encodes CASSTGPDNSPLHF.

The chain links TRBV4-1 to TRBJ2-1; 9 bases line up with TRBD1. CDR3 length: 17 residues. Germline values: CDR1 MGHRA, CDR2 YSYEKL. V shed 5 bases and J 6 bases; nucleotides not matched to a gene: 14. The CDR3 region has the DNA TGCGCCAGCAGCTACCACGACAGGGGGGTGGGTCGCAATGAGCAGTTCTTC. This codes for CASSYHDRGVGRNEQFF.

The chain couples TRBV6-1 to TRBJ2-7; possible D gene TRBD2, 6 bases. The germline V and J ends were trimmed by 2 bases and 1 base, with 12 bases remaining between them. Germline CDR1 reads MNHNS; CDR2 reads SASEGT. The CDR3 runs to 15 residues. This CDR3 is CASSEWGRQSYEQYF. The CDR3, as DNA: TGTGCCAGCAGTGAATGGGGGAGGCAGTCCTACGAGCAGTACTTC.

The CDR3 loop is CASSNWDRQPQHF. Written as DNA, the CDR3 is TGTGCCAGCAGTAACTGGGACAGGCAGCCCCAGCATTTT. V gene TRBV6-1 combines with J gene TRBJ1-5, with 8 bases identical to TRBD1. The CDR3 is 13 residues long. J gave up 7 bases and V 5 bases, and 4 bases lay outside the gene matches. Germline lookup yields CDR1 MNHNS and CDR2 SASEGT.

The chain employs TRBV19 and TRBJ1-3, with D hard to call. This CDR3 has 14 amino acids. Germline assignment: CDR1 LNHDA and CDR2 SQIVND (reference sequence). V was pared by 4 bases and J by 3 bases, with 10 bases between. The CDR3 loop reads CASSKEGYGNTIYF. The DNA of the CDR3 is TGTGCCAGTAGTAAGGAGGGATATGGAAACACCATATATTTT.

The V call is TRBV7-9, the J call TRBJ1-2; no firm D call. Germline V gives CDR1 SEHNR, CDR2 FQNEAQ (reference sequence). The V and J ends lost 4 bases and 8 bases respectively, with 11 bases between them. CDR3 length: 12 residues. CDR3: CASSSVVGGYTF. CDR3 nucleotides: TGTGCCAGCAGCTCCGTGGTCGGGGGCTACACCTTC. The entire variable domain, with the rest obtained from reference TRBV7-9 and TRBJ1-2, is as follows: DTGVSQNPRHKITKRGQNVTFRCDPISEHNRLYWYRQTLGQGPEFLTYFQNEAQLEKSRLLSDRFSAERPKGSFSTLEIQRTEQGDSAMYLCASSSVVGGYTFGSGTRLTVV.

V is TRBV11-1 and J is TRBJ2-1; no clear D. Germline V gene sequence: CDR1 SGHAT, CDR2 FQDESV (reference sequence). The CDR3 is 12 amino acids. Trimming pared 2 bases from V and 7 bases from J, leaving 6 bases between. The CDR3, as DNA: TGTGCCAGCAGCTTAATGAGAAATGAGCAGTTCTTC. The encoded protein is CASSLMRNEQFF.

This rearrangement joins TRBV2 to TRBJ1-6; 9 nucleotides line up with TRBD1. V was pared by 8 bases and J by 8 bases, with 10 bases of the junction left unmatched. Germline V CDR1 and CDR2: SNHLY, FYNNEI. CDR3 length equals 15 residues. For the CDR3, the DNA is TGTGCCAGCGGGGAAGACAGGGGGTTTTATTCACCCCTCCACTTT. This gives the protein CASGEDRGFYSPLHF.

This sequence joins TRBV4-1 and TRBJ2-1; TRBD2 agrees at 10 bases. V lost 1 base to trimming and J lost 6 bases; unmatched junction nucleotides: 3. The CDR3 totals 15 residues. The germline V gene encodes CDR1 MGHRA and CDR2 YSYEKL. The CDR3 sequence is CASSQGRLAGNEQFF. DNA for the CDR3: TGCGCCAGCAGCCAAGGGAGACTAGCGGGCAATGAGCAGTTCTTC.

V and J are TRBV10-2 and TRBJ2-1, with 7 bases aligning to TRBD2. V shed 3 bases and J 9 bases; nucleotides not matched to a gene: 8. The CDR3 spans 14 residues. Per germline, CDR1 WSHSY and CDR2 SAAADI. CDR3 amino acids: CASSDRAGRPEQFF. In DNA form, the CDR3 reads TGCGCCAGCAGTGATCGAGCGGGGCGTCCTGAGCAGTTCTTC.

The CDR3 nucleotides are TGCGCCAGCAGCTTGGAAGATTCACCCCTCCACTTT. It specifies CASSLEDSPLHF. The rearrangement links TRBV5-1 to TRBJ1-6, with D uncertain. The V and J ends lost 0 bases and 8 bases respectively, with 3 bases between them. CDR1 is SGHRS, CDR2 YFSETQ, per germline. CDR3 length: 12 amino acids.

The chain couples TRBV7-8 to TRBJ2-5; maybe TRBD2 (5 bases). The CDR3 covers 14 residues. Germline-derived CDR1 and CDR2 are SGHVS and FQNEAQ. Trimming pared 5 bases from V and 1 base from J, leaving 11 bases between. The CDR3 region is CASSPDYLQETQYF. The DNA for the CDR3 is TGTGCCAGCAGCCCTGACTATCTCCAAGAGACCCAGTACTTC.

V and J are TRBV7-2 and TRBJ1-6; a weak D match, TRBD1 (6 bases). Trimming cost V 5 bases and J 7 bases, with 15 bases left between them. The germline CDR1 and CDR2 sequences are SGHTA and FQGNSA. CDR3 length equals 15 residues. CDR3 nucleotides: TGTGCCAGCAGCCCCGGGGGGGGGCGAAATTCACCCCTCCACTTT. The encoded protein is CASSPGGGRNSPLHF.

The gene calls are TRBV7-2 and TRBJ1-1; no clear D gene. V shed 1 base and J shed 5 bases, with 8 bases lying between them. Germline lookup yields CDR1 SGHTA and CDR2 FQGNSA. This CDR3 contains 13 residues. The CDR3 nucleotides read TGTGCCAGCAGCTTAGGAAGGAATACTGAAGCTTTCTTT. Translated: CASSLGRNTEAFF. Full variable domain (remainder filled in from reference TRBV7-2 and TRBJ1-1): GAGVSQSPSNKVTEKGKDVELRCDPISGHTALYWYRQSLGQGLEFLIYFQGNSAPDKSGLPSDRFSAERTGGSVSTLTIQRTQQEDSAVYLCASSLGRNTEAFFGQGTRLTVV.

The chain is built from TRBV7-9 and TRBJ1-3; D unclear. Trimming cost V 11 bases and J 3 bases, with 32 bases left between them. The CDR3 contains 19 residues. CDR1 is SEHNR and CDR2 is FQNEAQ in the germline V gene (reference sequence). The CDR3, as DNA: TGTGCCGGAAGGGATAAAGGGCAGAGTTGGTCCGCTGGTGGAAACACCATATATTTT. It codes for CAGRDKGQSWSAGGNTIYF.

The rearrangement uses TRBV6-1 and TRBJ2-2; 8 bases agree with TRBD2. From germline, CDR1 is MNHNS and CDR2 SASEGT. Unmatched junction bases numbered 7, after V lost 3 bases and J lost 4 bases. The CDR3 is 16 amino acids. The CDR3 sequence: CASSDPGTRTTGELFF. CDR3 coding DNA: TGTGCCAGCAGTGATCCCGGGACTAGGACCACCGGGGAGCTGTTTTTT.

Turning to this clone: At one boundary the junction diverges from the germline segment, which might be a read error. The chain has TRBV5-6 and TRBJ2-1; TRBD1 might be the D (6 bases). This CDR3 is 14 amino acids long. CDR1 is SGHDT and CDR2 is YYEEEE in the germline V gene. In DNA, the CDR3 is TGTGCCAGCAGCTTGTCAGGGGCGGAAAATGGGCAGTTCTTC. The encoded protein is CASSLSGAENGQFF.